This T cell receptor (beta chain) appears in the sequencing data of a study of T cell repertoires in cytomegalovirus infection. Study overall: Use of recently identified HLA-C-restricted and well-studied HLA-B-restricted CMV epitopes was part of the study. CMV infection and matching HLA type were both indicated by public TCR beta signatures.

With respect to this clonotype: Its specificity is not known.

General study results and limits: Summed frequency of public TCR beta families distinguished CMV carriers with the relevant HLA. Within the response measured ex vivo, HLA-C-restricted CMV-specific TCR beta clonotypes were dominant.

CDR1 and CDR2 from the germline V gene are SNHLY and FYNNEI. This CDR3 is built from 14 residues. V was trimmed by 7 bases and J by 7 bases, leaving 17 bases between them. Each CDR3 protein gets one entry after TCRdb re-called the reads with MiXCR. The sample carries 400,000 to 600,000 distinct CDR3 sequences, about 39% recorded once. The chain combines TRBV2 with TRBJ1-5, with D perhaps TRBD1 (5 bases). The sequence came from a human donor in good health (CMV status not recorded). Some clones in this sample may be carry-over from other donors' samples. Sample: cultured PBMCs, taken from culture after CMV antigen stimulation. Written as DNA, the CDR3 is TGTGCCAGCACTTTCCTTCAGGGATTACAGCCCCAGCATTTT. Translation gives CASTFLQGLQPQHF.